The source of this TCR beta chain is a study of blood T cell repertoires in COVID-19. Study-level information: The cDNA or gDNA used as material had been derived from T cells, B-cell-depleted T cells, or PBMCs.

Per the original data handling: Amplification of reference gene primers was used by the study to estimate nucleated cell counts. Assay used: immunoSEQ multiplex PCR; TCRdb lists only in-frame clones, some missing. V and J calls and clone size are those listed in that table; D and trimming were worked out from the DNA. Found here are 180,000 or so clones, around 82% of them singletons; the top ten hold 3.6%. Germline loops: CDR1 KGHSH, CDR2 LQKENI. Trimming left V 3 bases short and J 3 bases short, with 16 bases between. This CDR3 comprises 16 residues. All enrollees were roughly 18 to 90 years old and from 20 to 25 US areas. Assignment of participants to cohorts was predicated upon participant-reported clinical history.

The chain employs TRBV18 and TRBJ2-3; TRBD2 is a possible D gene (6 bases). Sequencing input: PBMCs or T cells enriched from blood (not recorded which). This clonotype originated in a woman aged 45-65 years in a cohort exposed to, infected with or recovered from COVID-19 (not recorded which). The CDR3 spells CASSPETGRKTDTQYF. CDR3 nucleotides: TGTGCCAGCTCACCTGAGACTGGGAGGAAGACAGATACGCAGTATTTT.